These T cell receptor beta chains were read from a single sample in a study of blood T cell repertoires in COVID-19. Only in-frame clones appear in the TCRdb table, and some are missing; sequencing was by immunoSEQ multiplex PCR. The data show about 110,000 clones, 80% seen once. The sequenced sample was peripheral blood. The receptors were gathered from a human donor in a cohort sampled during active or convalescent COVID-19. The CDR3 runs from the conserved cysteine through the conserved F or W. The order of the fields is clone size, V gene, J gene, D gene, CDR3 DNA, CDR3 protein. A D gene is named only where the DNA matches it firmly. Not every row has a clone size; where given, it reads once, few, many or a size class.

once	TRBV28	TRBJ1-4	NA	TGTGCCAGCAGTTTTTTTCCCCGTGCAACTAATGAAAAACTGTTTTTT	CASSFFPRATNEKLFF
NA	TRBV15	TRBJ2-1	TRBD2	TGTGCCACCAGCAGATCACAGCGGGGGGGCCGGGATGAGCAGTTCTTC	CATSRSQRGGRDEQFF
NA	TRBV5-1	TRBJ1-1	NA	TGCGCCAGCAACGGGTGGGGCATGAACACTGAAGCTTTCTTT	CASNGWGMNTEAFF
NA	TRBV10-3	TRBJ1-6	NA	TGTGCCATCAGTGAGTCGGCCCTTTCAAATTCACCCCTCCACTTT	CAISESALSNSPLHF
NA	TRBV6-2/TRBV6-3	TRBJ1-1	TRBD1	TGTGCCAGCAGTAAATATACAGGGGTGAACACTGAAGCTTTCTTT	CASSKYTGVNTEAFF
NA	TRBV24-1	TRBJ2-1	NA	TGTGCCACCAGTGGATACGGGTCAGATGAGCAGTTCTTC	CATSGYGSDEQFF
NA	TRBV7-9	TRBJ2-1	NA	TGTGCCAGCAGCTCTCAGACTAACGGCAATGAGCAGTTCTTC	CASSSQTNGNEQFF
NA	TRBV14	TRBJ2-3	TRBD1	TGTGCCAGCAGCTGGGACAGGGTGGCAGATACGCAGTATTTT	CASSWDRVADTQYF
NA	TRBV7-3	TRBJ2-1	TRBD2	TGTGCCAGCAGCTTAACGTTTGGGGGAGGGCCCTACAATGAGCAGTTCTTC	CASSLTFGGGPYNEQFF
NA	TRBV7-9	TRBJ2-2	TRBD2	TGTGCCAGCAGCTTCCAAGTGGCTAGCGGGGCCGGGGAGCTGTTTTTT	CASSFQVASGAGELFF
once	TRBV25-1	TRBJ1-6	NA	TGTGCCACCCGGGGGGGCAGCTCCTATAATTCACCCCTCCACTTT	CATRGGSSYNSPLHF
once	TRBV7-2	TRBJ2-3	TRBD2	TGTGCCAGCATCAAATACGGGCTAGGGGCTAGCGGTAGCACAGATACGCAGTATTTT	CASIKYGLGASGSTDTQYF
NA	TRBV11-2	TRBJ2-1	TRBD2	TGTGCCAGCAGCTTAAGGGGACTAGCGGGGGCCTACAATGAGCAGTTCTTC	CASSLRGLAGAYNEQFF
NA	TRBV6-2/TRBV6-3	TRBJ2-2	NA	TGTGCCAGCAGTTACGAGGCAGGGCCCATCACCGGGGAGCTGTTTTTT	CASSYEAGPITGELFF
NA	TRBV4-3	TRBJ1-1	NA	TGCGCCAGCAGCCAACCAGGGGCGAACACTGAAGCTTTCTTT	CASSQPGANTEAFF